This T cell receptor (beta chain) was found in a study of blood T cell repertoires in COVID-19. The repertoire was sequenced with immunoSEQ multiplex PCR; TCRdb's copy has only in-frame clones and lacks some. Among roughly 170,000 clones, approximately 82% were seen once, and the ten largest hold approximately 4%. The length of the CDR3 is 10 residues. V was shortened by 5 bases and J by 11 bases, with 9 bases between the two germline ends. Germline loops: CDR1 MDHEN, CDR2 SYDVKM. Recovery meant two consecutive negative NP/OP PCR tests, professional clearance, or resolved symptoms. The sequence came from a woman aged 45-65 years who had recovered from COVID-19. The sequenced material came from PBMCs or T cells enriched from blood (not recorded which). V gene TRBV28 combines with J gene TRBJ1-1; no definite D call. CDR3 protein: CASSKREAFF. Here the CDR3 DNA reads TGTGCCAGCAGTAAACGGGAGGCTTTCTTT.